The source of this T cell receptor (beta chain) is a study of T cell responses to AZD1222 COVID-19 vaccine. Study-wide results and caveats: As reported, nearly half of all spike-specific TCRs target variant regions that are unmutated. Females made up more of the donors, who were largely white British, and clonal diversity may have come out too low.

Regarding this clone: Its matching antigen is unknown.

The CDR3 covers 13 residues. Germline V CDR1 and CDR2: MNHEY, SVGAGI. V lost 7 bases and J lost 4; bases outside the gene matches: 5. Profiled with immunoSEQ multiplex PCR; TCRdb holds only in-frame clones, not every one. Among about 110,000 clones listed, about 87% were seen once. The source was peripheral blood, collected 28 days after the second AZD1222 dose. This clonotype was obtained from an adult who received the AZD1222 COVID-19 vaccine. The V and J genes are TRBV6-5 and TRBJ1-2, with 8 bases aligning to TRBD1. In nucleotides, the CDR3 is TGTGCCAGCACGGGCGACAGGGGCTATGGCTACACCTTC. Protein product: CASTGDRGYGYTF.